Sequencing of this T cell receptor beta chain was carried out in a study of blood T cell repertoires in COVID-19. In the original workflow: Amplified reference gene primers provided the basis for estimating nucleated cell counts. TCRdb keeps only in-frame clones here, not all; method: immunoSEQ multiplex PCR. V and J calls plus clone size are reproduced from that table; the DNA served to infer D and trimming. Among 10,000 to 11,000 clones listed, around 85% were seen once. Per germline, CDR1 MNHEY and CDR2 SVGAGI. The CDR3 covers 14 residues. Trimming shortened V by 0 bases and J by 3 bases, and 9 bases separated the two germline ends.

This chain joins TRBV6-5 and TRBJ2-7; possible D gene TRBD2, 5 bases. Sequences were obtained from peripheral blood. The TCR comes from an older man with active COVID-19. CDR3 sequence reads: CASSYSLGSYEQYF. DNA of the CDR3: TGTGCCAGCAGTTACTCGTTGGGGAGCTACGAGCAGTACTTC.